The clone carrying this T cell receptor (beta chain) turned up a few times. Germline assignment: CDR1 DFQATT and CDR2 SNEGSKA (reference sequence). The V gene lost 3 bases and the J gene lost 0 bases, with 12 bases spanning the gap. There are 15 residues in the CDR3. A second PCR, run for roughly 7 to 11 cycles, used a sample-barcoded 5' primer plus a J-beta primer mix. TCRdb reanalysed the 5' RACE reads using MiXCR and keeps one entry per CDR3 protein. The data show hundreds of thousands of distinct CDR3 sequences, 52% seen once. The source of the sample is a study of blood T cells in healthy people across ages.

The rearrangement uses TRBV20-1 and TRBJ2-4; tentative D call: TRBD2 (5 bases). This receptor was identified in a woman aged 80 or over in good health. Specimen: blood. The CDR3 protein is CSASFLGVAKNIQYF. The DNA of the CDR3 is TGCAGTGCTAGCTTTCTCGGGGTAGCCAAAAACATTCAGTACTTC.